This record looks at one T cell receptor (beta chain) sequence and its context. Antigen unknown. At one of its ends the junction is not consistent with the germline gene, which may arise from a read error. This entry comes from a study of neurological immune-mediated disorders. cDNA was made by 5'RACE with 10-nucleotide random UMIs. TCRdb reprocessed the 5' RACE reads via MiXCR and lists one record per CDR3 protein. The sample includes approximately 100,000 distinct CDR3 sequences, 10% to 13% of them seen just once. This CDR3 region has 16 residues. The germline CDR1 and CDR2 sequences are DFQATT and SNEGSKA (reference sequence). General observations from the study: It was HTLV-1-associated myelopathy that showed the most TCR clonal expansion, while multiple sclerosis showed the least, falling below healthy controls. Because no CDR3 amino acid sequences were shared across subjects by expanded clones, private repertoires were suggested in all groups.

Specified time point: longitudinal time-point 3. 2 million PBMCs stored at -80 C were the source of the unsorted libraries. J is TRBJ2-1 and V is TRBV20-1, with TRBD1 identical over 7 bases. This clonotype originated in a female donor with HTLV-1-associated myelopathy (HAM/TSP). The sequenced sample was PBMCs. The CDR3 region is CSARDRGLGSYNEHFF. DNA for the CDR3: TGCAGTGCTAGAGATAGGGGGCTGGGATCCTACAATGAGCACTTCTTC.